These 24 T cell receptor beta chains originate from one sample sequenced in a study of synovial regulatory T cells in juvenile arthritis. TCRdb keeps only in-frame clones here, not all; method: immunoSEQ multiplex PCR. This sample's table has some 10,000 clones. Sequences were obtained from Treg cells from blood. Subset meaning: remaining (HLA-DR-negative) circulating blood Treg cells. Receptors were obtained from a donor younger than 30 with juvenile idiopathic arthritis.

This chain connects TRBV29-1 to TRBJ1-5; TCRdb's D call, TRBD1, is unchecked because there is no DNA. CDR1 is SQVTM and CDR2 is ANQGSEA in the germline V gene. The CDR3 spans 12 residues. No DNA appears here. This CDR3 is CSARTGDQPQHF. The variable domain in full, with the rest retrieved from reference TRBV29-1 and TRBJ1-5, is SAVISQKPSRDICQRGTSLTIQCQVDSQVTMMFWYRQQPGQSLTLIATANQGSEATYESGFVIDKFPISRPNLTFSTLTVSNMSPEDSSIYLCSARTGDQPQHFGDGTRLSIL.

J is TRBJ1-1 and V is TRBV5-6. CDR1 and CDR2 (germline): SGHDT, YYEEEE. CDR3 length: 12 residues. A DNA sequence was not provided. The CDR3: CASSFWDTEAFF.

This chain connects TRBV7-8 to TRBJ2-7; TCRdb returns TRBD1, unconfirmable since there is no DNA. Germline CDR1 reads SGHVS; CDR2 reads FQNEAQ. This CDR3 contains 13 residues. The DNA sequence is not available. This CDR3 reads CASSKGALGEQYF.

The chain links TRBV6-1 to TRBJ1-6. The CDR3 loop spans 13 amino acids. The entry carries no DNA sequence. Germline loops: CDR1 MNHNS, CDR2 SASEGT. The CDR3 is CASSEVERSPLHF.

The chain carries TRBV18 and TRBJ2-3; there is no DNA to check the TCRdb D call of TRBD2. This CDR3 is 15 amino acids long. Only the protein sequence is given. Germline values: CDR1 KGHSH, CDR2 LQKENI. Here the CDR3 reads CASSRVEGGLDTQYF.

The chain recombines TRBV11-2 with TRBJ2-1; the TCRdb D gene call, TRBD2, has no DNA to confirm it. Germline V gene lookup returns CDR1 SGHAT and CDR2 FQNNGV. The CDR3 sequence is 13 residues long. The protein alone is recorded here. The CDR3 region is CASSLGRYNEQFF.

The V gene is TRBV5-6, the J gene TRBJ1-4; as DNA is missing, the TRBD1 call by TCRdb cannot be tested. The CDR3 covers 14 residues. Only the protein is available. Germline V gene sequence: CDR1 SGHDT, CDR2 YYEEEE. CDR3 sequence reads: CASSLDRGAEKLFF.

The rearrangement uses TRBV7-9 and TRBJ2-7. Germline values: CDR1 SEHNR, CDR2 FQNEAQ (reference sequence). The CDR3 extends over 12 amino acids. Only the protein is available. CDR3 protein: CASSPGLYEQYF.

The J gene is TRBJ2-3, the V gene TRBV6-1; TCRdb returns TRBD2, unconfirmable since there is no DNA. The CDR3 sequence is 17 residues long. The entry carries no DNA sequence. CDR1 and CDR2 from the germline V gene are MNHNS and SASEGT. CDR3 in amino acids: CASSESRASGAQDTQYF.

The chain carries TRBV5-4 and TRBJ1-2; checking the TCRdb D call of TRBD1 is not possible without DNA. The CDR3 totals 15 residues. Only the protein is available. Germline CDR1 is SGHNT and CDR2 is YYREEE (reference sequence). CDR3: CASSLEGGADYGYTF.

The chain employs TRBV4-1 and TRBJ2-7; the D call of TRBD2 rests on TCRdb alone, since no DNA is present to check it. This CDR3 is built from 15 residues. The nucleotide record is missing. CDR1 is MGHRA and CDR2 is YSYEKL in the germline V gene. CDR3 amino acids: CASSRRTSALYEQYF.

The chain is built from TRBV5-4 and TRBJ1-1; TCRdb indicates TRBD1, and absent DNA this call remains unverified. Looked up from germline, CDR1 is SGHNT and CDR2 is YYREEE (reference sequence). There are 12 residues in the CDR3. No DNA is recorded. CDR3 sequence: CASSFGQGQAFF.

CDR3 sequence reads: CASGGLGGPADTQYF. V usage is TRBV12-5 and J usage is TRBJ2-3; TCRdb indicates TRBD2, and absent DNA this call remains unverified. The germline CDR1 and CDR2 sequences are LGHNT and FRNRAP. CDR3 length: 15 amino acids. No nucleotide data were recorded.

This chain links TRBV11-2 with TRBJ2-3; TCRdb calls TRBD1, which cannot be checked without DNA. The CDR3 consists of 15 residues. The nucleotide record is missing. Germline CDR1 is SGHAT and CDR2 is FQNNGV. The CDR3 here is CASSTGGVLSDTQYF.

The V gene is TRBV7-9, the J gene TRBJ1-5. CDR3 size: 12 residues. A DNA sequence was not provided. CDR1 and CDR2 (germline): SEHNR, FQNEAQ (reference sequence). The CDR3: CASSLGSQPQHF.

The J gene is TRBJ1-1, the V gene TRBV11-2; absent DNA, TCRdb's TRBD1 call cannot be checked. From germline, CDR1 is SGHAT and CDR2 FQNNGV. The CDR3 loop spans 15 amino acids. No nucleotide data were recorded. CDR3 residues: CASSLAGQTNTEAFF.

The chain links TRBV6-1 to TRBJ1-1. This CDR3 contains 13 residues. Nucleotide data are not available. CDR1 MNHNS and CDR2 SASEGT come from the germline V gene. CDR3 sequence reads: CASNSRPNTEAFF.

The chain's CDR3 is CAISESGTAAKNIQYF. This chain links TRBV10-3 with TRBJ2-4; TCRdb selects TRBD2, and the lack of DNA leaves this call unchecked. The CDR3 loop spans 16 amino acids. DNA is not recorded here. Looked up from germline, CDR1 is ENHRY and CDR2 is SYGVKD.

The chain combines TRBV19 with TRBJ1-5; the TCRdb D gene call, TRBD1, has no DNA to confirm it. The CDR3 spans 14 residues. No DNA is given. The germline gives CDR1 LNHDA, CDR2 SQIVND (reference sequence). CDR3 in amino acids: CASSISRGSQPQHF.

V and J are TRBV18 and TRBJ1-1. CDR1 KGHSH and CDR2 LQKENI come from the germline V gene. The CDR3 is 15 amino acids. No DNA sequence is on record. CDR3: CASSPGMSRNTEAFF.

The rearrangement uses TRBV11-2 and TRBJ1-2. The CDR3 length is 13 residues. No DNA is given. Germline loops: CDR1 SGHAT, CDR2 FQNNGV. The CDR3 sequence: CASRSDSNYGYTF.

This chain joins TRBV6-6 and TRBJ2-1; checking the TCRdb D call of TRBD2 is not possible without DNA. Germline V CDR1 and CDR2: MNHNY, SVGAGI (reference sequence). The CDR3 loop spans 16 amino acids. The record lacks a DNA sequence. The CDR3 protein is CASGLAGGSSYNEQFF.

The CDR3 spells CASRDSSYNEQFF. The genes are TRBV5-1 and TRBJ2-1; TCRdb outputs TRBD2, but without DNA this stays unchecked. Germline CDR1 reads SGHRS; CDR2 reads YFSETQ. The length of the CDR3 is 13 residues. No DNA is listed.

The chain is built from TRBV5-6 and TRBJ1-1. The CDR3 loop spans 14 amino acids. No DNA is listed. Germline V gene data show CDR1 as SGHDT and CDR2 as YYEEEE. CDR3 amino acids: CASSLYPENTEAFF.